Listed below are T cell receptor beta chains from one sample, sequenced in a study of T cell responses to AZD1222 COVID-19 vaccine. Using immunoSEQ multiplex PCR, the repertoire was profiled, and TCRdb retains in-frame clones only, with some absent. The data contain roughly 120,000 clones, roughly 85% of them seen just once; the ten biggest clones take up approximately 1.5%. Sequenced here: peripheral blood, sampled on day 0 of AZD1222 vaccination. These receptor sequences come from an adult in good health. Both conserved end residues are part of each CDR3. D genes are given only for firm matches. Rows may omit the clone size; those that give it use once, few, many or a size class.

NA,TRBJ1-2,TRBV30,TRBD1,TGTGCCTGGAGTCTCTTTGGACAGGGGTATGGCTACACCTTC,CAWSLFGQGYGYTF
NA,TRBJ1-4,TRBV5-1,NA,TGCGCCAGCAGCTTAACTAATGAAAAACTGTTTTTT,CASSLTNEKLFF
once,TRBJ2-7,TRBV6-5,TRBD2,TGTGCCAGCAGTTACCCGACTAGCGGGAATCGGCAGTACTTC,CASSYPTSGNRQYF
NA,TRBJ2-5,TRBV11-2,NA,TGTGCCAGCACCCCCTCGTTTTTCTCCCAAGAGACCCAGTACTTC,CASTPSFFSQETQYF
NA,TRBJ2-3,TRBV7-9,NA,TGTGCCAGCAGCTTAGAGGGGATCGCAGATACGCAGTATTTT,CASSLEGIADTQYF
NA,TRBJ2-7,TRBV7-9,TRBD1,TGTGCCAGCAGCTTAGCGCTAAGTAGGGACAGCGACTACGAGCAGTACTTC,CASSLALSRDSDYEQYF
NA,TRBJ2-1,TRBV5-1,NA,TGCGCCAGCAGCCCGGGCGACCTCAATGAGCAGTTCTTC,CASSPGDLNEQFF
few,TRBJ1-2,TRBV7-2,TRBD1,TGTGCCAGCAGCGACAGGGGAGGGTATGGCTACACCTTC,CASSDRGGYGYTF
NA,TRBJ1-1,TRBV5-1,NA,TGCGCCAGCAGCTTGGACAGGGACACTGAAGCTTTCTTT,CASSLDRDTEAFF
NA,TRBJ1-6,TRBV29-1,TRBD1,TGCAGCGTTGGGGGACAGAAAAATTCACCCCTCCACTTT,CSVGGQKNSPLHF
NA,TRBJ1-2,TRBV13,NA,TGTGCCAGCAGCTTAGGCACCCCTGGCTACACCTTC,CASSLGTPGYTF
NA,TRBJ2-3,TRBV13,TRBD2,TGTGCCAGCAGCGGGGGGGACCCAACTTTGGCAGATACGCAGTATTTT,CASSGGDPTLADTQYF
few,TRBJ2-7,TRBV12-5,NA,TGTGCTAGTGGTCCCCCGGCGGGCAGGGGGGCCGAGCAGTACTTC,CASGPPAGRGAEQYF
NA,TRBJ1-1,TRBV7-2,NA,TGTGCCAGCAGCATGGGGAGAAGGAACACTGAAGCTTTCTTT,CASSMGRRNTEAFF
few,TRBJ2-1,TRBV24-1,NA,TGTGCCACCAGTGACCCGCCCCATGAGCAGTTCTTC,CATSDPPHEQFF
NA,TRBJ2-7,TRBV30,NA,TGTGCCTGGAGGACAGCCCGGGACTACGAGCAGTACTTC,CAWRTARDYEQYF
NA,TRBJ2-5,TRBV19,TRBD1,TGTGCCAGTAGTATCGTTGACAGGGGGGAGACCCAGTACTTC,CASSIVDRGETQYF
NA,TRBJ1-2,TRBV6-5,NA,TGTGCCAGCAGTTACGGGGCCCCCTCCCATAACTATGGCTACACCTTC,CASSYGAPSHNYGYTF
NA,TRBJ2-5,TRBV2,TRBD2,TGTGCCAGCAGTGATCTAGCGGGGTACCAAGAGACCCAGTACTTC,CASSDLAGYQETQYF
once,TRBJ1-1,TRBV13,TRBD1,TGTGCCAGCAGCTTGTTGACAGGGCTCAAGGACACTGAAGCTTTCTTT,CASSLLTGLKDTEAFF
NA,TRBJ1-1,TRBV27,NA,TGTGCCAGCAGTTTAATGGGGGGCACTGAAGCTTTCTTT,CASSLMGGTEAFF
NA,TRBJ1-2,TRBV5-4,TRBD1,TGTGCCAGCACCCAGGGGGCCGGCTATGGCTACACCTTC,CASTQGAGYGYTF
NA,TRBJ2-7,TRBV4-2,TRBD1,TGTGCCAGCAGCCAACGACAGGGGGATCCGTTCTACGAGCAGTACTTC,CASSQRQGDPFYEQYF
NA,TRBJ1-2,TRBV6-6,NA,TGTGCCAGCAGTTCTCAACCGGGGGGCGGGTACTATGGCTACACCTTC,CASSSQPGGGYYGYTF
NA,TRBJ2-2,TRBV10-2,TRBD2,TGCGCCAGCAGTGCGACTAGCGGCCAGACCGGGGAGCTGTTTTTT,CASSATSGQTGELFF
NA,TRBJ1-1,TRBV19,TRBD1,TGTGCCAGTAGTGTGGACAGGGACACTGAAGCTTTCTTT,CASSVDRDTEAFF
NA,TRBJ2-4,TRBV4-2,NA,TGTGCCAGCAGCCAAGATGTTAGCAAAAACATTCAGTACTTC,CASSQDVSKNIQYF
NA,TRBJ2-2,TRBV21-1,NA,TGTGCCAGCAGCGGGTTGAGGACTAGCTTAAGTGGCGGGGAGCTGTTTTTT,CASSGLRTSLSGGELFF
few,TRBJ2-7,TRBV30,TRBD1,TGTGCCTGGAGTGTACAACAGGGGTTCCGCGAGCAGTACTTC,CAWSVQQGFREQYF
NA,TRBJ1-2,TRBV6-5,NA,TGTGCCCTCTCGGAGGGAAGCGACTATGGCTACACCTTC,CALSEGSDYGYTF
NA,TRBJ2-3,TRBV18,NA,TGTGCCAGCTCACCCGGGACGGTGGTGGATACGCAGTATTTT,CASSPGTVVDTQYF
NA,TRBJ2-7,TRBV2,TRBD1,TGTGCCAGCAGTACACCAGCGGACAGGGCCCTTACGAGTATAGAGCAGTACTTC,CASSTPADRALTSIEQYF
few,TRBJ2-7,TRBV3-1/TRBV3-2,TRBD2,TGTGCCAGCAGCCACCCTCTTGGAAAGCTGGAAACTAGCGGGATATCCTACGAGCAGTACTTC,CASSHPLGKLETSGISYEQYF
NA,TRBJ1-2,TRBV6-5,NA,TGTGCCAGCAGTTACGGTTTGGGCGGCTACACCTTC,CASSYGLGGYTF
few,TRBJ2-7,TRBV7-9,NA,TGTGCCAGCAGCAAACAGATCGAGCAGTACTTC,CASSKQIEQYF
NA,TRBJ2-5,TRBV10-1,NA,TGCGCCAGCAGTGAGCAGGGTCGGGAGACCCAGTACTTC,CASSEQGRETQYF
NA,TRBJ1-1,TRBV18,TRBD1,TGTGCCAGCTCACCACCCGGGACAGGGGGCGGTGAAGCTTTCTTT,CASSPPGTGGGEAFF
NA,TRBJ1-2,TRBV18,NA,TGTGCCAGCTCACCGGGGGTGGGAAGCTACACCTTC,CASSPGVGSYTF
NA,TRBJ2-3,TRBV18,NA,TGTGCCAGCTCACGGGGAGATGTGACAGATACGCAGTATTTT,CASSRGDVTDTQYF
NA,TRBJ2-2,TRBV9,TRBD1,TGTGCCAGCAGCGCCCTCCTCCGGGACAGGGGGGCCGGGGAGCTGTTTTTT,CASSALLRDRGAGELFF
NA,TRBJ1-1,TRBV5-1,TRBD1,TGCGCCAGCAAGCCTTTTCAGGGGGGCCCTGAAGCTTTCTTT,CASKPFQGGPEAFF
NA,TRBJ2-7,TRBV5-4,NA,TGTGCCAGCAGCTTCGGCGGCAAATACGAGCAGTACTTC,CASSFGGKYEQYF
NA,TRBJ1-2,TRBV6-5,TRBD1,TGTGCCAGCAGTTTGGGACAGGGTTCTGGCTACACCTTC,CASSLGQGSGYTF
NA,TRBJ2-7,TRBV2,NA,TGTGCCAGCAGGGGGACTGGGGGCGAGCAGTACTTC,CASRGTGGEQYF
NA,TRBJ1-2,TRBV10-3,NA,TGTGCCATCAGTGAGTCGAACAGTAGATATGGCTACACCTTC,CAISESNSRYGYTF
NA,TRBJ1-2,TRBV5-3,TRBD1,TGTGCCAGAAGCAAATGCGACAGGGGCGCTAACTATGGCTACACCTTC,CARSKCDRGANYGYTF
few,TRBJ2-3,TRBV6-5,TRBD2,TGTGCCAGCAGTTGGGGCTCCGGGGGGGGAGATACGCAGTATTTT,CASSWGSGGGDTQYF
NA,TRBJ2-5,TRBV7-2,NA,TGTGCCAGCAGCTTCCGGGAGACGAGAGAGACCCAGTACTTC,CASSFRETRETQYF
NA,TRBJ1-5,TRBV21-1,NA,TGTGCCAGCAGCAACCGGGACAGGTCCTGCAATCAGCCCCAGCATTTT,CASSNRDRSCNQPQHF